A single sample is the source of the 27 T cell receptor beta chains below, sequenced in a study of beta chain features in type 1 diabetes. Broader study findings: In all four CD4+ subsets, TCRB CDR3 length was significantly, moderately reduced in type 1 diabetes.

Their target antigens are unknown. The isolated RNA, all of it, was reverse transcribed, so expressed TCRB transcripts were what got sequenced. Using immunoSEQ multiplex PCR, the repertoire was profiled, and TCRdb retains in-frame clones only, with some absent. The data contain over 200,000 clones, roughly a tenth of them seen just once; the ten biggest clones take up 0.017%. Sequences were obtained from naive CD4+ T cells from blood. These receptors came from a young man with type 1 diabetes.

The chain links TRBV15 to TRBJ2-3, with TRBD1 matching over 9 bases. Germline CDR1 and CDR2: LNHNV and YYDKDF (reference sequence). The CDR3 is 14 residues long. V shed 6 bases and J 4 bases; nucleotides not matched to a gene: 5. The CDR3 protein is CATRPGTGSDTQYF. Here the CDR3 DNA reads TGTGCCACCAGACCCGGGACAGGGTCAGATACGCAGTATTTT. Full variable domain (rest looked up from reference TRBV15 and TRBJ2-3): DAMVIQNPRYQVTQFGKPVTLSCSQTLNHNVMYWYQQKSSQAPKLLFHYYDKDFNNEADTPDNFQSRRPNTSFCFLDIRSPGLGDTAMYLCATRPGTGSDTQYFGPGTRLTVL.

V is TRBV19 and J is TRBJ2-7; D not certain. Germline V CDR1 and CDR2: LNHDA, SQIVND (reference sequence). V dropped 4 bases and J dropped 0 bases, with 7 bases sitting between them. The CDR3 has 13 residues. In DNA, the CDR3 is TGTGCCAGTAGTACCACGGTCTCCTACGAGCAGTACTTC. Amino acid sequence: CASSTTVSYEQYF.

The gene calls are TRBV2 and TRBJ1-6, with D possibly TRBD1 on 6 matching bases. Germline loops: CDR1 SNHLY, CDR2 FYNNEI. CDR3 size: 15 residues. Trimming pared 8 bases from V and 5 bases from J, leaving 16 bases between. CDR3 nucleotides: TGTGCCAGCGTCAACAGGGACGCAAATAATTCACCCCTCCACTTT. Protein product: CASVNRDANNSPLHF.

This clone was seen only a few times. The V call is TRBV29-1, the J call TRBJ2-7; TRBD1 matches 9 bases. With 6 bases clipped from V and 7 bases from J, the junction kept 10 bases outside the gene matches. Germline loops: CDR1 SQVTM, CDR2 ANQGSEA. This CDR3 has 13 amino acids. Written as DNA, the CDR3 is TGCAGCGTCACAAGCGGACAGGGGAGAGAGCAGTACTTC. It specifies CSVTSGQGREQYF.

The chain has TRBV9 and TRBJ1-2, with D unclear. The germline gives CDR1 SGDLS, CDR2 YYNGEE. This CDR3 spans 14 amino acids. Trimming removed 0 bases at V and 0 bases at J, with 6 bases between. The CDR3 reads CASSVGQSNYGYTF. The DNA for the CDR3 is TGTGCCAGCAGCGTAGGGCAGTCTAACTATGGCTACACCTTC.

The rearrangement joins TRBV29-1 to TRBJ2-6; D possibly corresponds to TRBD1 (6 bases). This CDR3 comprises 14 residues. Germline CDR1 reads SQVTM; CDR2 reads ANQGSEA. V was shortened by 3 bases and J by 2 bases, with 8 bases between the two germline ends. As DNA, the CDR3 is TGCAGCGTTGATTCAGGGGCTGGGGCCAACGTCCTGACTTTC. It translates to CSVDSGAGANVLTF.

The gene calls are TRBV5-1 and TRBJ1-1, with 7 bases lining up with TRBD1. The CDR3 contains 14 residues. Germline trimming cut 0 bases from V and 4 bases from J; bases unmatched to any gene: 3. From germline, CDR1 is SGHRS and CDR2 YFSETQ. The CDR3 loop reads CASSLGAGGTEAFF. The DNA for the CDR3 is TGCGCCAGCAGCTTGGGAGCAGGGGGCACTGAAGCTTTCTTT.

The V gene is TRBV6-5, the J gene TRBJ1-4; 7 positions match TRBD1. Trimming cost V 3 bases and J 5 bases; bases outside gene matches: 6. This CDR3 comprises 15 residues. The germline V gene encodes CDR1 MNHEY and CDR2 SVGAGI. Here the CDR3 DNA reads TGTGCCAGCAGTTATGGGCAGGGGGGAAATGAAAAACTGTTTTTT. Its protein is CASSYGQGGNEKLFF.

A few counts support this clone. The chain links TRBV7-8 to TRBJ2-4; D gene unclear. The CDR3 is 15 residues long. Germline V CDR1 and CDR2: SGHVS, FQNEAQ. Deletions cut 1 base from V and 0 bases from J, with 7 bases between. CDR3 sequence reads: CASSLGRVAKNIQYF. The CDR3 nucleotides read TGTGCCAGCAGCTTAGGACGGGTAGCCAAAAACATTCAGTACTTC.

The V gene is TRBV5-1, the J gene TRBJ2-5; 8 bases agree with TRBD2. This CDR3 comprises 14 residues. Germline V gives CDR1 SGHRS, CDR2 YFSETQ. DNA for the CDR3: TGCGCGACCGCGAGCGGGGGCGGCCAAGAGACCCAGTACTTC. Translated: CATASGGGQETQYF.

The chain carries TRBV7-2 and TRBJ2-5; 10 bases agree with TRBD2. V shed 6 bases, J shed 2 bases, and the junction held 3 bases outside the gene matches. The CDR3 consists of 14 residues. CDR1 is SGHTA and CDR2 is FQGNSA in the germline V gene. The CDR3 bases are TGTGCCAGCAGGAGGACTAGCGGACAAGAGACCCAGTACTTC. Translated: CASRRTSGQETQYF. The full variable domain, its missing parts supplied by reference TRBV7-2 and TRBJ2-5, is GAGVSQSPSNKVTEKGKDVELRCDPISGHTALYWYRQSLGQGLEFLIYFQGNSAPDKSGLPSDRFSAERTGGSVSTLTIQRTQQEDSAVYLCASRRTSGQETQYFGPGTRLLVL.

This clone came up a few times. Different DNA sequences within this sample yield the same CDR3. This sequence joins TRBV9 and TRBJ2-7; D is possibly TRBD2 (5 bases). Germline CDR1 reads SGDLS; CDR2 reads YYNGEE. V was cut by 2 bases and J by 0 bases, with 9 bases left in between. CDR3 length: 14 amino acids. This CDR3 is CASSVVGSSYEQYF. Here the CDR3 DNA reads TGTGCCAGCAGCGTGGTGGGGAGCTCCTACGAGCAGTACTTC.

This chain uses TRBV27 with TRBJ2-7; TRBD1 aligns across 7 bases. The trim removed 6 bases at V and 4 bases at J, leaving 6 bases unmatched. This CDR3 is built from 13 residues. Germline V CDR1 and CDR2: MNHEY, SMNVEV (reference sequence). For the CDR3, the DNA is TGTGCCAGCAGACCAGACAGGGTTTACGAGCAGTACTTC. Amino acids: CASRPDRVYEQYF.

This chain links TRBV9 with TRBJ2-1, with D possibly being TRBD2 (7 bases). CDR1 is SGDLS and CDR2 is YYNGEE in the germline V gene. V lost 6 bases and J lost 1, with 17 bases in between. The CDR3 contains 16 residues. CDR3 nucleotide sequence: TGTGCCAGCACACTGGGAGGGGGAGCGTCCTACAATGAGCAGTTCTTC. It is translated as CASTLGGGASYNEQFF.

This clone was picked up a small number of times. The chain couples TRBV9 to TRBJ1-2; a possible D gene is TRBD1 (6 bases). The germline CDR1 and CDR2 sequences are SGDLS and YYNGEE. With 4 bases removed from V and 3 bases from J, the gap between germline ends came to 16 bases. This CDR3 is 15 amino acids long. In DNA, the CDR3 is TGTGCCAGCAGCTCGCTCGGGGGGGCCCACTATGGCTACACCTTC. Amino acids: CASSSLGGAHYGYTF.

With respect to this clone: The conserved phenylalanine or tryptophan normally closing the CDR3 is absent here, so this likely arose from a read error. The limits of the CDR3 on the DNA are not certain, so only TCRdb's listed CDR3 is given. The CDR3 here is CATSRDLAEDVLVS. V gene TRBV15 combines with J gene TRBJ2-3; the table names TRBD2, a call not compared with the DNA. The CDR3 length equals 14 residues, ends included. Germline V CDR1 and CDR2: LNHNV, YYDKDF (reference sequence).

The chain links TRBV5-1 to TRBJ2-5; TRBD2 aligns across 8 bases. The V segment lost 4 bases and the J segment 2 bases; nucleotides outside the gene matches: 4. The germline V gene has CDR1 SGHRS and CDR2 YFSETQ. The CDR3 consists of 14 residues. The DNA of the CDR3 is TGCGCCAGCAGCGCGGGGGGTTCGCAAGAGACCCAGTACTTC. Translated: CASSAGGSQETQYF.

The CDR3 spells CASSPRLTSTDTQYF. The CDR3 DNA is TGTGCCAGCTCACCAAGACTGACTAGCACAGATACGCAGTATTTT. This chain uses TRBV18 with TRBJ2-3; D not certain. The CDR3 is made up of 15 amino acids. V lost 2 bases and J lost 0, with 9 bases in between. Germline CDR1 KGHSH, CDR2 LQKENI.

The gene calls are TRBV2 and TRBJ2-5; TRBD2 matches 8 bases. J was trimmed by 1 base and V by 7 bases; bases with no gene match: 5. This CDR3 is built from 14 residues. Germline V gene lookup returns CDR1 SNHLY and CDR2 FYNNEI. CDR3 sequence reads: CASNAGTSQETQYF. In DNA, the CDR3 is TGTGCCAGCAACGCCGGGACTAGCCAAGAGACCCAGTACTTC.

This clone was seen more than once but under ten times. The chain combines TRBV2 with TRBJ2-5; perhaps TRBD2 as D (5 bases). CDR1 is SNHLY, CDR2 FYNNEI, per germline. Trimming left V 9 bases short and J 5 bases short, with 16 bases between. CDR3 length: 13 residues. The DNA of the CDR3 is TGTGCCAGGCTCCGCCCCGGCGGGGAGACCCAGTACTTC. Its protein product is CARLRPGGETQYF.

This clone was picked up a small number of times. The rearrangement links TRBV7-8 to TRBJ2-5; a possible D gene is TRBD2 (5 bases). Between the trimmed V and J ends, which lost 5 bases and 5 bases, there was a span of 12 bases. Looked up from germline, CDR1 is SGHVS and CDR2 is FQNEAQ. This CDR3 comprises 13 residues. For the CDR3, the DNA is TGTGCCAGCAGCGTGGGAGTTTCCGAGACCCAGTACTTC. This sequence encodes CASSVGVSETQYF.

The chain employs TRBV2 and TRBJ2-7, with D possibly matching TRBD2 (5 bases). The CDR3 spans 13 residues. V dropped 8 bases and J dropped 4 bases, with 15 bases sitting between them. Per germline, CDR1 SNHLY and CDR2 FYNNEI. The CDR3 DNA is TGTGCCAGCCAGACCGGGGAGACGTACGAGCAGTACTTC. Protein sequence: CASQTGETYEQYF.

The CDR3 spells CASSLADYQETQYF. In DNA, the CDR3 is TGTGCCAGCAGCTTAGCGGACTACCAAGAGACCCAGTACTTC. The chain employs TRBV7-2 and TRBJ2-5, with a weak D call TRBD2 (5 bases). This CDR3 is built from 14 residues. Germline-derived CDR1 and CDR2 are SGHTA and FQGNSA. V dropped 0 bases and J dropped 0 bases, with 5 bases sitting between them.

This clone has a handful of counts. This chain joins TRBV9 and TRBJ1-1; TRBD1 might be the D (6 bases). Germline CDR1 reads SGDLS; CDR2 reads YYNGEE. The CDR3 is made up of 15 amino acids. V was clipped by 0 bases and J by 6 bases, with 15 bases between them. The CDR3 loop reads CASSVVGGRSPEAFF. The CDR3 coding sequence is TGTGCCAGCAGCGTAGTAGGGGGAAGAAGTCCTGAAGCTTTCTTT. The full variable domain, completed using reference TRBV9 and TRBJ1-1, is DSGVTQTPKHLITATGQRVTLRCSPRSGDLSVYWYQQSLDQGLQFLIQYYNGEERAKGNILERFSAQQFPDLHSELNLSSLELGDSALYFCASSVVGGRSPEAFFGQGTRLTVV.

This clone was seen more than once but under ten times. The chain recombines TRBV6-1 with TRBJ2-7, with TRBD1 matching over 8 bases. From germline, CDR1 is MNHNS and CDR2 SASEGT. CDR3 length: 14 residues. Trimming took 5 bases from V and 6 from J; bases not matched to a gene: 9. The CDR3 nucleotides read TGTGCCAGCAGTTCCGGGACAGGTCCCCTCGAGCAGTACTTC. Translating gives CASSSGTGPLEQYF.

A few counts support this clone. The chain carries TRBV7-6 and TRBJ2-1; TRBD2 matches 10 bases. This CDR3 spans 18 amino acids. Trimming at V came to 4 bases and at J to 1 base, leaving 10 bases not matched to a gene. Germline CDR1 reads SGHVS; CDR2 reads FNYEAQ. The CDR3 DNA reads TGTGCCAGCAGCTATGGTCTAGCGGGGGCCCATTCCTACAATGAGCAGTTCTTC. Residues: CASSYGLAGAHSYNEQFF.

The rearrangement links TRBV2 to TRBJ2-2, with TRBD2 identical over 12 bases. The V gene end was trimmed by 11 bases and the J gene end by 6 bases; junction bases not matched to a gene: 1. The CDR3 consists of 12 residues. CDR1 and CDR2 from the germline V gene are SNHLY and FYNNEI. The CDR3 is CALAGGPGELFF. The CDR3 DNA reads as TGTGCCCTAGCGGGGGGGCCCGGGGAGCTGTTTTTT. Variable domain in full (rest from reference TRBV2 and TRBJ2-2): EPEVTQTPSHQVTQMGQEVILRCVPISNHLYFYWYRQILGQKVEFLVSFYNNEISEKSEIFDDQFSVERPDGSNFTLKIRSTKLEDSAMYFCALAGGPGELFFGEGSRLTVL.